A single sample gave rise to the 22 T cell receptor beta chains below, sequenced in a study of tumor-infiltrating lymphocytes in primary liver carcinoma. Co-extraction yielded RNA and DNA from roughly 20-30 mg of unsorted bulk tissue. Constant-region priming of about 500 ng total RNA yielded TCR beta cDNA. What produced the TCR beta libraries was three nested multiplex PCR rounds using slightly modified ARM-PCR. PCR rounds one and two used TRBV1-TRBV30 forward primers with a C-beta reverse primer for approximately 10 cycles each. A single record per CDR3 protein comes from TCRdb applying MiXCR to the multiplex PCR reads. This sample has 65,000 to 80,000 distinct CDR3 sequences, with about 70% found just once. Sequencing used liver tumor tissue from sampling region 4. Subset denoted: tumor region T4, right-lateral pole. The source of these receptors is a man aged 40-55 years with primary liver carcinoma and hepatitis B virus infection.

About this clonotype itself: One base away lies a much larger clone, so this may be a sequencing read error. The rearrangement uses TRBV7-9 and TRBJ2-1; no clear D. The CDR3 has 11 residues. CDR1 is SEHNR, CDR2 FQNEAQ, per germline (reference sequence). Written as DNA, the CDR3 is TGTGCCAGCAGCTTAAACAATGGGCAGTTCTTC. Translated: CASSLNNGQFF.

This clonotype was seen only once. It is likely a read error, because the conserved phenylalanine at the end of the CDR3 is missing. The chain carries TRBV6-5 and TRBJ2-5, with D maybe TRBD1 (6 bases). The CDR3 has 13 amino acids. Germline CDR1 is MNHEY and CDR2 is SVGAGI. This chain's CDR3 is CAGRSGVMGTQYT. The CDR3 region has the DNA TGTGCCGGCAGATCAGGGGTGATGGGGACCCAGTACACC.

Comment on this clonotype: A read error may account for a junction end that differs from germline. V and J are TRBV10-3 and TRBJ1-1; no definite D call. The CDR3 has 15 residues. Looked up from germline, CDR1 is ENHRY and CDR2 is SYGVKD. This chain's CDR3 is CTISDTSGGRERASF. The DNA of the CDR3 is TGTACCATCAGTGATACCTCGGGCGGGCGGGAGAGAGCTTCCTTT.

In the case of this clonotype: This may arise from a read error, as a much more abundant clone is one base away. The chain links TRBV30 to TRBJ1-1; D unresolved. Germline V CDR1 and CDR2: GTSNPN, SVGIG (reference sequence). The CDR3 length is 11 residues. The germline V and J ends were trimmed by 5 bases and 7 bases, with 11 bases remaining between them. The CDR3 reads CAWCSQFEAFF. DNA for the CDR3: TGTGCCTGGTGCTCACAGTTTGAAGCTTTCTTT.

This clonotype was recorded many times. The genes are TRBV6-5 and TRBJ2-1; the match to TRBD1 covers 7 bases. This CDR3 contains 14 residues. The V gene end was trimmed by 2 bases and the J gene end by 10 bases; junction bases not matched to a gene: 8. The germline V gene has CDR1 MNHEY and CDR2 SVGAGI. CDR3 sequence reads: CASSYNPTGQEQFF. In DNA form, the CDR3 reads TGTGCCAGCAGTTACAACCCGACAGGGCAGGAGCAGTTCTTC.

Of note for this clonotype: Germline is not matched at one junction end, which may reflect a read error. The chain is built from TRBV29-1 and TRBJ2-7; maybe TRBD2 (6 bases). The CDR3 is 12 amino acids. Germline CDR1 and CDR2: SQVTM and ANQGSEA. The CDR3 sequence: CRSWLNTGERYF. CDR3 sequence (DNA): TGCAGATCGTGGCTGAATACGGGAGAGCGGTACTTC.

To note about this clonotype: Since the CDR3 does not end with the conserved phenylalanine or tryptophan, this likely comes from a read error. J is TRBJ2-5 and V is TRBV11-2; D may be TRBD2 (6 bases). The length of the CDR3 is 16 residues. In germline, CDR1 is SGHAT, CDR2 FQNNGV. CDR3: CANRSRDSADQENQYS. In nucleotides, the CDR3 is TGTGCCAACAGATCCCGGGACTCGGCCGACCAAGAGAACCAGTACTCC.

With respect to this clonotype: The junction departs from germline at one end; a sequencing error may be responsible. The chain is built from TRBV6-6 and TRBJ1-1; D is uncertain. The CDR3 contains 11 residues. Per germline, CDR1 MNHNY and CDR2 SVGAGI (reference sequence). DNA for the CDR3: TGTGCCGGCAGTCAAAACATTGAAGCTTTCTTT. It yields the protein CAGSQNIEAFF.

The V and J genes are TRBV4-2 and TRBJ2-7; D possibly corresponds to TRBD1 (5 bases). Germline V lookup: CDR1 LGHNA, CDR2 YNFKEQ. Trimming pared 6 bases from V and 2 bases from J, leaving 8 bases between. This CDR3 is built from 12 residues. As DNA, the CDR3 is TGTGCCAGCAGTCTGGACACCTACGAGCAGTACTTC. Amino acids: CASSLDTYEQYF.

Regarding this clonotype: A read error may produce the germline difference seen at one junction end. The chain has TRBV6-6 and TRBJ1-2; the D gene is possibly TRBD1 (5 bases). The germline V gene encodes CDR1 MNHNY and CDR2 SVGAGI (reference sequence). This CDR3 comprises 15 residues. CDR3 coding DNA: TGTGCCAGCAGTTACTCGCTGGGGGAATTGGATGGTTACGCCTTC. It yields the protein CASSYSLGELDGYAF.

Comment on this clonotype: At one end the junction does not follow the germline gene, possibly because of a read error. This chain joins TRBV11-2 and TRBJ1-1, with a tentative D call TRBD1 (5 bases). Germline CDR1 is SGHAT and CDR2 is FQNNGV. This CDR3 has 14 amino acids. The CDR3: CASSLTPGCTEAFF. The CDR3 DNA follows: TGTGCGAGCAGCTTAACACCAGGGTGCACTGAAGCTTTCTTT.

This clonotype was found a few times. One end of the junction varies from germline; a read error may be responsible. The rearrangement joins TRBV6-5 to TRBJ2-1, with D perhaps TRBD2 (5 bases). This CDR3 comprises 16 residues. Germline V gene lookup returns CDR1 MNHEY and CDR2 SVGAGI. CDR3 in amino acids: CASSYNPLAGGNERFF. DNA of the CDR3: TGTGCCAGCAGTTATAATCCGCTAGCAGGAGGCAATGAGCGGTTCTTC.

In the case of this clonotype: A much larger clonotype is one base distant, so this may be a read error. The CDR3 loop is CASSPEAGGYTQYF. CDR3 bases: TGTGCCAGCAGTCCCGAGGCAGGGGGCTATACGCAGTATTTT. The chain employs TRBV7-9 and TRBJ2-3; 8 bases align to TRBD1. The germline V gene encodes CDR1 SEHNR and CDR2 FQNEAQ (reference sequence). This CDR3 comprises 14 residues. The V gene end was trimmed by 6 bases and the J gene end by 7 bases; junction bases not matched to a gene: 9.

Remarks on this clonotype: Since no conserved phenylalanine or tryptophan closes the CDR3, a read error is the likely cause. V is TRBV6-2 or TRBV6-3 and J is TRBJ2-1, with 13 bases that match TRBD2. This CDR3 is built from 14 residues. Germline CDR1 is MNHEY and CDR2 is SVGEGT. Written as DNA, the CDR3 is TGTATCGTCGGGACTAGCGGGGCCTACAATGAGCAGTTCCTA. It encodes CIVGTSGAYNEQFL.

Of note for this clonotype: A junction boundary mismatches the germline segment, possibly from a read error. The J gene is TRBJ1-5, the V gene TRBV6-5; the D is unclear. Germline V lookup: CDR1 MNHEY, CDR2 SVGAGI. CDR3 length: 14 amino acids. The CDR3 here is CASSYRFGNQPQHF. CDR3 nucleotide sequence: TGTGCCAGCAGTTACAGGTTTGGCAATCAACCCCAGCATTTT.

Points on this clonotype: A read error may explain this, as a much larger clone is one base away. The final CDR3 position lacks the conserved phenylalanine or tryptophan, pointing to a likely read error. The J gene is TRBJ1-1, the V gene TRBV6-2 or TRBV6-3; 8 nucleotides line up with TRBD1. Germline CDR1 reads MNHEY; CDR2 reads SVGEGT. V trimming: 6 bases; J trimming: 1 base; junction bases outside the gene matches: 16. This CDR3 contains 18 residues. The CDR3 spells CASRTSGGAFSWNTEAFI. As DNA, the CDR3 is TGTGCCAGCAGGACCTCAGGGGGCGCTTTCAGTTGGAACACTGAAGCTTTCATT.

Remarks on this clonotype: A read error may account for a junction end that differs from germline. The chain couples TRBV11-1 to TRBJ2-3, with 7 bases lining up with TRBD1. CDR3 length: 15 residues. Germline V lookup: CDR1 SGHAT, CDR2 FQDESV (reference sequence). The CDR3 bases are TGTGCCAGCAACTTAGGAAGGGGGCGCGTGGGTACACAGTATTTT. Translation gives CASNLGRGRVGTQYF.

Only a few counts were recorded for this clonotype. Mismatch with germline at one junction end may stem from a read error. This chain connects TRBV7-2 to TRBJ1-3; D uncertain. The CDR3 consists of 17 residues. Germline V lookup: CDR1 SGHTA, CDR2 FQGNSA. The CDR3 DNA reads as TGTGCCAGTAGCTTAGATGGGTGGCTCTTCTCTGGAAACACCATATATTTT. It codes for CASSLDGWLFSGNTIYF.

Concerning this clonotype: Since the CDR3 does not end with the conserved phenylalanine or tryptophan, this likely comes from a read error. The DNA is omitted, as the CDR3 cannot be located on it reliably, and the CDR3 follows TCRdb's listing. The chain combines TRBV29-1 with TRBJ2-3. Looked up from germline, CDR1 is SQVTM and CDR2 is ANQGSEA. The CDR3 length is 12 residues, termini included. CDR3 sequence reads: CSVTIGTDTRYL.

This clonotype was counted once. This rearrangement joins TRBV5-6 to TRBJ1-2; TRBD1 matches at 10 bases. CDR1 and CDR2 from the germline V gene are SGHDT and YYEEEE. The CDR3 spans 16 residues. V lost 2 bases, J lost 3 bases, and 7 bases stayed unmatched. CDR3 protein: CASSFESGQGYYGYTF. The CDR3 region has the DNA TGTGCCAGCAGCTTTGAATCGGGACAGGGGTACTATGGCTACACCTTC.

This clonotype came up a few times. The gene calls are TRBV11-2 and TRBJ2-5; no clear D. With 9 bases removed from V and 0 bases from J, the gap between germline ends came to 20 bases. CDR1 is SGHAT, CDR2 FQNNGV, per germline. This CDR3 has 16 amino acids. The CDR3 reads CARRSQNPAHQETQYF. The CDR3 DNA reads TGTGCCAGGAGATCCCAGAACCCGGCCCACCAAGAGACCCAGTACTTC.

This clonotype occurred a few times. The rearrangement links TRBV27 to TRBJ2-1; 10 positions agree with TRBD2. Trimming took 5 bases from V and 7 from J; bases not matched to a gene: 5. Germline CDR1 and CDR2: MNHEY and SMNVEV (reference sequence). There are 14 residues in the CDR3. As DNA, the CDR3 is TGTGCCAGCAGTCCAGCGGGAGGGCGGAATGAGCAGTTCTTC. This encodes CASSPAGGRNEQFF.